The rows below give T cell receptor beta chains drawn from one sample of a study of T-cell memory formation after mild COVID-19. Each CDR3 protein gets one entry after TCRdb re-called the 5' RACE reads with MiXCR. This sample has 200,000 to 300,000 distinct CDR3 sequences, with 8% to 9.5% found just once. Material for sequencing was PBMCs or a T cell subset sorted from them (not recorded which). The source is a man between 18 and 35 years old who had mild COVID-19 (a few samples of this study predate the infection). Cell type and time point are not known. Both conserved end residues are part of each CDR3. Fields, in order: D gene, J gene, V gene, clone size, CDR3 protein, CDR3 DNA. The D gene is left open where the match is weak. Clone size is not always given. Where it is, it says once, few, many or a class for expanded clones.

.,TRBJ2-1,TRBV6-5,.,CASSYRGQRYNEQLF,TGTGCAAGCAGTTACAGAGGACAGAGATACAATGAGCAGTTATTC
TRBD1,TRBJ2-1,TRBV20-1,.,CSASTGTGNEQFF,TGCAGTGCTAGCACCGGGACAGGGAATGAGCAGTTCTTC
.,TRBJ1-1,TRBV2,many,CASSAGMESHYTEAFF,TGTGCCAGCAGTGCAGGGATGGAGTCCCATTACACTGAAGCTTTCTTT
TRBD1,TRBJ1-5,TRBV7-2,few,CASRTGGENQPQHF,TGTGCCAGCCGGACAGGAGGAGAAAATCAGCCCCAGCATTTT
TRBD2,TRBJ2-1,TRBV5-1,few,CASSLSLAGSNEQFF,TGCGCCAGCAGCTTGAGCCTAGCGGGGTCCAATGAGCAGTTCTTC
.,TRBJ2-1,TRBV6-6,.,CASSLRSYNEQFF,TGTGCCAGCAGCCTAAGATCCTACAATGAGCAGTTCTTC
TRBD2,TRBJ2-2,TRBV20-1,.,CSARDLAGGNTGELFF,TGCAGTGCTAGGGACCTTGCGGGGGGGAACACCGGGGAGCTGTTTTTT
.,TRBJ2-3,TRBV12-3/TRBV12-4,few,CASTPGLGGTDTQYF,TGTGCCAGCACACCAGGACTAGGGGGGACAGATACGCAGTATTTT
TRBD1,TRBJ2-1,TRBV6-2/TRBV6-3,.,CASSYRQGARNEQFF,TGTGCCAGCAGTTATAGACAGGGGGCGCGGAATGAGCAGTTCTTC
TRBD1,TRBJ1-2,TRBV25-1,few,CASSEVGQGNYGYTF,TGTGCCAGCAGTGAAGTGGGACAGGGGAACTATGGCTACACCTTC
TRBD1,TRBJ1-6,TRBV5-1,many,CASSLAGQRSPLHF,TGCGCCAGCAGCTTGGCGGGACAGCGCTCACCCCTCCACTTT
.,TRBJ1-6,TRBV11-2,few,CASSLMTADSPLHF,TGTGCCAGCAGCTTAATGACGGCTGATTCACCCCTCCACTTT
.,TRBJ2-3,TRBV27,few,CASSSPWGLTDTQYF,TGTGCCAGCAGTTCGCCCTGGGGTTTGACAGATACGCAGTATTTT
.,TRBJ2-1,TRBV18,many,CASSPRTYNEQFF,TGTGCCAGCTCACCAAGGACATACAATGAGCAGTTCTTC
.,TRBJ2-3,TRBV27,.,CASSIRPRDYTQYF,TGTGCCAGCAGTATCCGCCCCAGGGATTATACGCAGTATTTT
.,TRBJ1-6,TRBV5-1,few,CASSRDRNSPLHF,TGCGCCAGCAGCCGGGACCGTAATTCACCCCTCCACTTT
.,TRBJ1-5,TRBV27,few,CASSPTPDGNQPQHF,TGTGCCAGCAGTCCCACACCAGACGGTAATCAGCCCCAGCATTTT
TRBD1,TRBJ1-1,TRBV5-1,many,CASSRGLSTEAFF,TGCGCCAGCAGCAGGGGGCTTAGCACTGAAGCTTTCTTT
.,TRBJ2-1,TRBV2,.,CASSVTTGDNEQFF,TGTGCCAGCAGTGTTACGACCGGGGACAATGAGCAGTTCTTC
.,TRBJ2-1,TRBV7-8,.,CASSRTLTHNEQFF,TGTGCCAGCAGTAGGACCTTGACCCACAATGAGCAGTTCTTC
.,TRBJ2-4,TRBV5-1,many,CASSDTGAKNIQYF,TGCGCCAGCAGCGACACGGGGGCCAAAAACATTCAGTACTTC
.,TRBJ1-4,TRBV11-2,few,CASSLGSVSLGKLFF,TGTGCCAGCAGCTTAGGATCCGTCAGCTTGGGAAAACTGTTTTTT
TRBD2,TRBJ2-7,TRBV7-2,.,CASSQRASGDEQYF,TGTGCCAGCAGCCAACGGGCTAGCGGGGACGAGCAGTACTTC
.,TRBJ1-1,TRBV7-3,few,CASSLTAGTEAFF,TGTGCCAGCAGCTTAACGGCGGGCACTGAAGCTTTCTTT
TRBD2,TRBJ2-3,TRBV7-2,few,CASSFYSGGGGDTQYF,TGTGCCAGCAGCTTCTATAGCGGGGGAGGGGGAGATACGCAGTATTTT
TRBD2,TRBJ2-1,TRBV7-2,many,CASSLDHVAGGTEQFF,TGTGCCAGCAGCTTAGACCATGTAGCGGGGGGTACTGAGCAGTTCTTC
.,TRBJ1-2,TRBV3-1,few,CASSFGQSHYGYTF,TGTGCCAGCAGCTTTGGACAGTCCCACTATGGCTACACCTTC
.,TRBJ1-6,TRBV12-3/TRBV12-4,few,CASSFSFPRLHF,TGTGCCAGCAGTTTCTCGTTCCCCCGGCTCCACTTT